These 6 T cell receptor beta chains were sequenced from one sample in a study of T cells after yellow fever vaccination. MiXCR, run by TCRdb on the 5' RACE reads, gives a single entry per CDR3 protein. The data contain under 500,000 distinct CDR3 sequences, around 20% of them seen just once; the ten biggest clones take up 15% to 20%. Sequencing used PBMCs, obtained before the yellow fever booster vaccination. The receptors stem from a man younger than 35 who received the YFV17D yellow fever vaccine.

The chain combines TRBV4-3 with TRBJ2-5, with 11 bases lining up with TRBD1. The junction had 5 bases not matched to a gene; V was cut back by 1 base and J by 7 bases. In germline, CDR1 is LGHNA, CDR2 YSLEER. The CDR3 has 15 residues. CDR3 amino acids: CASSQGWTGGRTQYF. DNA for the CDR3: TGCGCCAGCAGCCAAGGTTGGACAGGGGGCCGGACCCAGTACTTC.

The V gene is TRBV11-2, the J gene TRBJ2-3, with 10 bases fitting TRBD2. The germline V gene encodes CDR1 SGHAT and CDR2 FQNNGV. CDR3 length: 16 residues. With 5 bases clipped from V and 5 bases from J, the junction kept 10 bases outside the gene matches. This chain's CDR3 is CASSALAGVLGDTQYF. The DNA for the CDR3 is TGTGCCAGCAGCGCCCTAGCGGGGGTCCTGGGAGATACGCAGTATTTT.

This clonotype came up a few times. The chain is built from TRBV6-2 or TRBV6-3 and TRBJ2-7, with 9 bases matching TRBD2. There are 14 residues in the CDR3. Trimming cost V 8 bases and J 2 bases; bases outside gene matches: 7. Germline V CDR1 and CDR2: MNHEY, SVGEGT. The CDR3 loop reads CASSLAGLPYEQYF. CDR3 DNA: TGTGCCAGCTCTCTAGCGGGGCTCCCCTACGAGCAGTACTTC.

V is TRBV4-1 and J is TRBJ2-7, with TRBD1 identical over 7 bases. This CDR3 spans 14 amino acids. The V segment lost 0 bases and the J segment 5 bases; nucleotides outside the gene matches: 4. In germline, CDR1 is MGHRA, CDR2 YSYEKL. In DNA, the CDR3 is TGCGCCAGCAGCCAAGAGTACAGGGGCCACGAGCAGTACGTC. Translation: CASSQEYRGHEQYV.

The chain carries TRBV6-6 and TRBJ2-7; D remains ambiguous. This CDR3 has 12 residues. Trimming removed 6 bases at V and 5 bases at J, with 11 bases between. Germline V lookup: CDR1 MNHNY, CDR2 SVGAGI (reference sequence). The CDR3 region has the DNA TGTGCCAGCAGGGTCGAGGAGCACGAGCAGTACTTC. Protein product: CASRVEEHEQYF.

V is TRBV11-2 and J is TRBJ2-7, with D hard to call. This CDR3 has 14 amino acids. The germline CDR1 and CDR2 sequences are SGHAT and FQNNGV. Trimming took 5 bases from V and 2 from J, leaving 13 bases between them. The CDR3 region is CASSPRTDAYEQYF. DNA of the CDR3: TGTGCCAGCAGCCCACGGACGGATGCCTACGAGCAGTACTTC.